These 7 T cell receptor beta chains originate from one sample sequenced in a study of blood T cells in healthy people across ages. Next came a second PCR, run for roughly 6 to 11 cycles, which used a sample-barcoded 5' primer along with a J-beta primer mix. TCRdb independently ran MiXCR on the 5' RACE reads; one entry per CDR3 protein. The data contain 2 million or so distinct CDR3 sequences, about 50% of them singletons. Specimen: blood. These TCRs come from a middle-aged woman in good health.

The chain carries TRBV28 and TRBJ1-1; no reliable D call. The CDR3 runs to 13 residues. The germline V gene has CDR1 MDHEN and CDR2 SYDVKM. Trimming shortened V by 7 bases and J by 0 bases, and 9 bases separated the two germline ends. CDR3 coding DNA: TGTGCCAGCATAGAGACCATGAACACTGAAGCTTTCTTT. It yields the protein CASIETMNTEAFF.

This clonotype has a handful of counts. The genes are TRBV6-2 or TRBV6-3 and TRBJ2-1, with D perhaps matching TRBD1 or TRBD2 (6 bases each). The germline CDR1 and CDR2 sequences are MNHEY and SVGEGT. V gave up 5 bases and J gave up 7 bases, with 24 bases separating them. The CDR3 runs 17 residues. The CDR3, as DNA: TGTGCCAGCAGTCGAATGGGACAATTCTTTCGGGGGAATGAGCAGTTCTTC. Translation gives CASSRMGQFFRGNEQFF.

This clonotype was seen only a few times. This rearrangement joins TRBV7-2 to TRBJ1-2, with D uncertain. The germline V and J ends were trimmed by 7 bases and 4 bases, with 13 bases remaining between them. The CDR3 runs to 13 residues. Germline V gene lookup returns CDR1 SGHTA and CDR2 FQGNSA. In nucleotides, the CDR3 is TGTGCCAGCATCCCCGGGCCCCTCTATGGCTACACCTTC. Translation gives CASIPGPLYGYTF.

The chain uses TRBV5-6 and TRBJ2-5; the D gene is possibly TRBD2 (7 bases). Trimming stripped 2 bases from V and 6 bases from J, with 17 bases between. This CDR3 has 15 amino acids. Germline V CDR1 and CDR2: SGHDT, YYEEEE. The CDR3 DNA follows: TGTGCCAGCAGCTTTCCGGGGGGCGATATACAGACCCAGTACTTC. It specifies CASSFPGGDIQTQYF.

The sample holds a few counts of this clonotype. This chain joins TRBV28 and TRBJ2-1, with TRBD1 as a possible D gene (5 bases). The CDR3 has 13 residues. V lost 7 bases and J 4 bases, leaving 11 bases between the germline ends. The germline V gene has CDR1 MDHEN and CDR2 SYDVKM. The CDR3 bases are TGTGCCAGCACTTGGGGCGGATACAATGAGCAGTTCTTC. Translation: CASTWGGYNEQFF.

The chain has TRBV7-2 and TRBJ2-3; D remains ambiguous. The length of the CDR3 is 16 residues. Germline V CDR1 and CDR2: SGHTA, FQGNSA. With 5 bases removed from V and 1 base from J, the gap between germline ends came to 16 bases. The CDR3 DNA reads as TGTGCCAGCAGCCCCCGGGCGGCTTTTCGCACAGATACGCAGTATTTT. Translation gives CASSPRAAFRTDTQYF. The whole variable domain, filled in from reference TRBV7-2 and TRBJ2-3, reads GAGVSQSPSNKVTEKGKDVELRCDPISGHTALYWYRQSLGQGLEFLIYFQGNSAPDKSGLPSDRFSAERTGGSVSTLTIQRTQQEDSAVYLCASSPRAAFRTDTQYFGPGTRLTVL.

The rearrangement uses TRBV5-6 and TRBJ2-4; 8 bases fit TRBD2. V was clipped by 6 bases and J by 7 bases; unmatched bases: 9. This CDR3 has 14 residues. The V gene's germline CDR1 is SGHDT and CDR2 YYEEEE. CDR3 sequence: CASTGTGGRNIQYF. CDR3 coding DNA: TGTGCCAGCACCGGGACGGGGGGGAGGAACATTCAGTACTTC.